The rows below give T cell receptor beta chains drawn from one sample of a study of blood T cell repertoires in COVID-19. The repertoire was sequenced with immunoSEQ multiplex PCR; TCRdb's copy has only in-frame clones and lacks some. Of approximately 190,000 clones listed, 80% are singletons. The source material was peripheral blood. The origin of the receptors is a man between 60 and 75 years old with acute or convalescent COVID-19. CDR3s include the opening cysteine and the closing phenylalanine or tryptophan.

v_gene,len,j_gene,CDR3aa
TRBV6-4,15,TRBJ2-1,CASSDGGLAGDEQFF
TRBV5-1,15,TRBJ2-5,CASSLVGGPRETQYF
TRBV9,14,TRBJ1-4,CASSEQVDREKLFF
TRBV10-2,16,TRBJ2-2,CASSVRGGGVTGELFF
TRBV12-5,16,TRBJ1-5,CASGLVSGTANQPQHF
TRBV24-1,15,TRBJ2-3,CATSDPLTGTDTQYF
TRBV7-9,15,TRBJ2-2,CATPQGQTEAGELFF
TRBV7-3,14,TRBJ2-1,CASSRLAGYNEQFF
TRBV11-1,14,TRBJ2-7,CASSLSTVSYEQYF
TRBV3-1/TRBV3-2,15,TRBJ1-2,CASSQESSGSYGYTF
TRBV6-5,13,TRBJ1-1,CASRGTGDTEAFF
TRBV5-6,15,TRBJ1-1,CASSLASGRGTEAFF
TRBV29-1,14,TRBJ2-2,CSGRTNANTGELFF
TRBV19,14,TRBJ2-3,CASSPGGGRDTQYF
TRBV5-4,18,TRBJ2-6,CASSGPDRGRSGANVLTF
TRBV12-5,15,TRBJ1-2,CASGLDAGQNYGYTF
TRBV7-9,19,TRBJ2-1,CASSLRLGTRAGRNNEQFF
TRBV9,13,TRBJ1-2,CASSQDKSYGYTF
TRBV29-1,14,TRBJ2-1,CSVDIGFGADGQFF
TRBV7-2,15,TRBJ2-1,CASSLVIVAGEEQFF
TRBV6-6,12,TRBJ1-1,CASTEMNTEAFF
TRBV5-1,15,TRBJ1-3,CASSWGEGTGNTIYF
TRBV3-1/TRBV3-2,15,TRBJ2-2,CASSQLGTYTGELFF
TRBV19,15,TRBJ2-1,CASSIYLGASNEQFF
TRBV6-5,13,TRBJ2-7,CASRSDITYEQYF
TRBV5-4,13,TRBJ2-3,CASSYYSTDTQYF
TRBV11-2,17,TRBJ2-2,CASSLEGDRGYTGELFF
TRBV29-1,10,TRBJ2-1,CSVGSYEQFF
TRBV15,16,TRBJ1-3,CATSRDPTGGGNTIYF
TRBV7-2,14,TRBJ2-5,CASSFAGRQETQYF
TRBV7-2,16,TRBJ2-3,CASSLVAGGSTDTQYF
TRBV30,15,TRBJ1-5,CAWSVAGSGNQPQHF
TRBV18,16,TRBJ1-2,CASSPPGVRAGGGYTF
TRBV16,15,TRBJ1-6,CASSQSDRDNSPLHF
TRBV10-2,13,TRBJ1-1,CASKKGDGTEAFF
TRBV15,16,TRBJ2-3,CATSRDSGGSTDTQYF
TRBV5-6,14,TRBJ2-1,CASSFLDKYNEQFF
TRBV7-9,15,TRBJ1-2,CASSAAGQGNYGYTF
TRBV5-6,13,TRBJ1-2,CASSLATDYGYTF
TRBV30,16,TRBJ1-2,CAWNKNAGQEKAGYTF
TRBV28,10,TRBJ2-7,CASSALRQYF
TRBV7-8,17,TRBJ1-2,CASSRERTGAANYGYTF
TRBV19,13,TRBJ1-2,CASRGQDRDGYTF
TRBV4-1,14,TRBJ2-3,CASSQGLGTYTQYF
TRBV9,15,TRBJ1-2,CASSGGLDIRHGYTF
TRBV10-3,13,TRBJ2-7,CAISSISAYEQYF
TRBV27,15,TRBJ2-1,CASRPSGTSYNEQFF
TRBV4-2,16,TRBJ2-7,CASSQVFGTRANEQYF
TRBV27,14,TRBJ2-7,CASRSPGSSYEQYF
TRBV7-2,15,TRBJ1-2,CASSLATGRGYGYTF
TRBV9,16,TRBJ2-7,CASSVGLDTYSYEQYF
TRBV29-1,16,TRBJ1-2,CSVEDRGRGQKYGYTF
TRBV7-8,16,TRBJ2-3,CASSSDSGGLTDTQYF
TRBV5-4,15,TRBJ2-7,CASSPGGRGAHEQYF
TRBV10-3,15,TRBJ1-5,CATSLQGAGNQPQHF